This T cell receptor (beta chain) originates from a study of shared clonotypes between healthy human individuals. Study-level results: A handful of donors shared about 5% of their naive CD4 clonotypes. Non-shared clonotypes had lower generation probabilities than those shared by all four donors.

Per the authors' pipeline: With immunoSEQ giving junction-only sequences and no quality scores, filtering differed. TCRdb keeps only in-frame clones here, not all; method: immunoSEQ multiplex PCR. That table gives V, J and clone size, and the DNA gave D and trimming. Counted here are about 2 million clones, about 95% occurring once; the ten biggest clones make up around 1.2%. As to this clone: Antigen unknown. Other DNA sequences in this sample translate to the same CDR3.

Terminally differentiated effector memory CD45RA+ cells were left out of the naive CD8 fraction, which was CD45RO-negative and positively selected for CCR7. The sequence came from a man between 18 and 29 years old in good health. Sequenced input: naive CD8+ T cells sorted from blood.

CDR3 residues: CASSESLGSEQYF. DNA of the CDR3: TGCGCCAGCAGTGAGTCATTGGGGAGCGAGCAGTACTTC. The chain links TRBV10-1 to TRBJ2-7; possibly TRBD2 for D (5 bases). Germline assignment: CDR1 WNHNN and CDR2 SYGVQD (reference sequence). The ends were cut back, 0 bases at V and 6 bases at J, with 9 bases in the middle. CDR3 length equals 13 residues.